This T cell receptor (beta chain) emerged from a study of CD8 T cells in ankylosing spondylitis. Trimming pared 8 bases from V and 7 bases from J, leaving 15 bases between. The CDR3 has 13 residues. The count of this clonotype is one. TCRdb re-derived calls from the 5' RACE reads in MiXCR, one entry per CDR3 protein. The table records approximately 150,000 distinct CDR3 sequences, roughly 30% of them present only once. Sequencing was carried out using synovial fluid, either unsorted or a sorted T cell fraction (not recorded which). The TCR sequence derives from a male donor with ankylosing spondylitis. This chain joins TRBV12-3 or TRBV12-4 and TRBJ2-1; D is unresolved. CDR3 region: CASGYTRKNEQFF. The CDR3 DNA reads TGTGCCAGCGGCTATACAAGGAAGAATGAGCAGTTCTTC.